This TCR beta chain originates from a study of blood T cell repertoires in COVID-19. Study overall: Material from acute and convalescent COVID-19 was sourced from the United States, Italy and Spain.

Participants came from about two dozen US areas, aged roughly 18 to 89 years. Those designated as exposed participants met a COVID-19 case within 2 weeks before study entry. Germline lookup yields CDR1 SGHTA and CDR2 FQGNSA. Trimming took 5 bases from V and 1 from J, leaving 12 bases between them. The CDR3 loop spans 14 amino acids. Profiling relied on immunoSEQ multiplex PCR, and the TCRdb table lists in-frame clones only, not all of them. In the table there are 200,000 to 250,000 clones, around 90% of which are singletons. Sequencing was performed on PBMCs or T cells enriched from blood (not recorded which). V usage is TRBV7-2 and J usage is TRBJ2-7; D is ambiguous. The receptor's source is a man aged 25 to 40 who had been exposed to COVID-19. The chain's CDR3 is CASSPRGMSYEQYF. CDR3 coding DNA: TGTGCCAGCAGCCCCCGCGGCATGTCCTACGAGCAGTACTTC.